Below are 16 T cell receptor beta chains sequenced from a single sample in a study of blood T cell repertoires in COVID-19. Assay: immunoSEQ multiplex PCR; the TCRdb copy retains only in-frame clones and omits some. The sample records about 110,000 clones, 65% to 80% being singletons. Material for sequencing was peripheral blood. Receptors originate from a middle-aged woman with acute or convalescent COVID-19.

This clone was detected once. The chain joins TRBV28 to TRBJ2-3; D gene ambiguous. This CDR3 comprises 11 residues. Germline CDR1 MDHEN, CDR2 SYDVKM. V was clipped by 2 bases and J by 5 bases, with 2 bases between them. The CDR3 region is CASSLLDTQYF. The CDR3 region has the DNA TGTGCCAGCAGTTTACTAGATACGCAGTATTTT.

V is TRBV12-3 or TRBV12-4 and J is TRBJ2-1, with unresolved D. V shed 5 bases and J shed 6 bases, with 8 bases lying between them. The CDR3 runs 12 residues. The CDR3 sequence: CASSTRLNEQFF. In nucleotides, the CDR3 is TGTGCCAGCAGTACGAGACTCAATGAGCAGTTCTTC.

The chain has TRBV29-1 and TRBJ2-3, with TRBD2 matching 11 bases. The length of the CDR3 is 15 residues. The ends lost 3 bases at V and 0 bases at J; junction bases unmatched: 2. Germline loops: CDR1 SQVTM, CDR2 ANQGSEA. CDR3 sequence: CSVETSGVSTDTQYF. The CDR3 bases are TGCAGCGTTGAGACTAGCGGGGTTAGCACAGATACGCAGTATTTT.

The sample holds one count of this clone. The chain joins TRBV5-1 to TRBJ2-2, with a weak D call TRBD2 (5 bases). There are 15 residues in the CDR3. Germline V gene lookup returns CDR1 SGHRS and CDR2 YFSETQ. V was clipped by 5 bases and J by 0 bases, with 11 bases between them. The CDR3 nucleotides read TGCGCCAGCAGGATGGACGGGACGAACACCGGGGAGCTGTTTTTT. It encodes CASRMDGTNTGELFF.

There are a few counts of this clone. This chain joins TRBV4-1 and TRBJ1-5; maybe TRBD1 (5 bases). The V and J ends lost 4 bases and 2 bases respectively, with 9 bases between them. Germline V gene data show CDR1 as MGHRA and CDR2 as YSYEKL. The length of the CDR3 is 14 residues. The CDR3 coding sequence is TGCGCCAGCAGCCTGGGGGGGGGCAATCAGCCCCAGCATTTT. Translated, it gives CASSLGGGNQPQHF.

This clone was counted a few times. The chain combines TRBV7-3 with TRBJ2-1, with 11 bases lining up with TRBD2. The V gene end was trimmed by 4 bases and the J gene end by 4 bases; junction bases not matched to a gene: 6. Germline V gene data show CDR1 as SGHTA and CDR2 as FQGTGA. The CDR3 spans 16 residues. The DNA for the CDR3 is TGTGCCAGCAGCTCCCTAGCGGGGGGTCTATACAATGAGCAGTTCTTC. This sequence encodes CASSSLAGGLYNEQFF.

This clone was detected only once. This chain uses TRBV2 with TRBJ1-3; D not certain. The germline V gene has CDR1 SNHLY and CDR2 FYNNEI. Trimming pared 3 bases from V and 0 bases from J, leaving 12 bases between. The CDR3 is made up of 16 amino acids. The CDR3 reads CASSDEGSVSGNTIYF. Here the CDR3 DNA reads TGTGCCAGCAGTGATGAGGGCAGCGTCTCTGGAAACACCATATATTTT. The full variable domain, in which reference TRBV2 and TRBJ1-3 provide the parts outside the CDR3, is EPEVTQTPSHQVTQMGQEVILRCVPISNHLYFYWYRQILGQKVEFLVSFYNNEISEKSEIFDDQFSVERPDGSNFTLKIRSTKLEDSAMYFCASSDEGSVSGNTIYFGEGSWLTVV.

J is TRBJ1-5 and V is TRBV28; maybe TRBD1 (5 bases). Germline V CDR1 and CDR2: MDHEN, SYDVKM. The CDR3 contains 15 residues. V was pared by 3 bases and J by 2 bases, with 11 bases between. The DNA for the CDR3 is TGTGCCAGCAGTTTGGGAGGGGATGGCAATCAGCCCCAGCATTTT. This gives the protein CASSLGGDGNQPQHF.

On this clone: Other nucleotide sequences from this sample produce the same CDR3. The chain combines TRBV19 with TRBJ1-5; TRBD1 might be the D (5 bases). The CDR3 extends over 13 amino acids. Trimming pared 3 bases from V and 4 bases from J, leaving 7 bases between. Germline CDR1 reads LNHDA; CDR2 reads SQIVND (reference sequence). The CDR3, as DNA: TGTGCCAGTAGTATCGCAGGGAATCAGCCCCAGCATTTT. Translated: CASSIAGNQPQHF.

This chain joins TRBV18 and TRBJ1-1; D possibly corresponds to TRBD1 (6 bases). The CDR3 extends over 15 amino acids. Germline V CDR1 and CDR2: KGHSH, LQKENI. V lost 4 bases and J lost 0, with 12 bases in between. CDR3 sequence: CASSRHREMNTEAFF. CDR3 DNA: TGTGCCAGCTCACGTCACAGGGAGATGAACACTGAAGCTTTCTTT.

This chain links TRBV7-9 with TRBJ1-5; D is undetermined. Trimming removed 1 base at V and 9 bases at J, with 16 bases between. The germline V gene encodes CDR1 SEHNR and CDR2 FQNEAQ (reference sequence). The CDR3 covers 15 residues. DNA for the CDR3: TGTGCCAGCAGCTTAGGAGGTGTTGCAGAGGGGCCCCAGCATTTT. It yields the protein CASSLGGVAEGPQHF. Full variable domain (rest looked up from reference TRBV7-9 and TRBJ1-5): DTGVSQNPRHKITKRGQNVTFRCDPISEHNRLYWYRQTLGQGPEFLTYFQNEAQLEKSRLLSDRFSAERPKGSFSTLEIQRTEQGDSAMYLCASSLGGVAEGPQHFGDGTRLSIL.

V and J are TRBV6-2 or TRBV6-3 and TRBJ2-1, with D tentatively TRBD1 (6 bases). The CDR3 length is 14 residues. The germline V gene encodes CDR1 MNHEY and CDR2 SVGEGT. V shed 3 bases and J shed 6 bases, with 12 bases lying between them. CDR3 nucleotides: TGTGCCAGCAGTTATACAGGGAAGGGCAATGAGCAGTTCTTC. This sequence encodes CASSYTGKGNEQFF.

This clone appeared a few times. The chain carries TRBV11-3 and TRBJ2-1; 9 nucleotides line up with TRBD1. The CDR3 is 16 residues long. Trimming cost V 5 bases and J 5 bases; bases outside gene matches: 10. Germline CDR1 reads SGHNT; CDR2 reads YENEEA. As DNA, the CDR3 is TGTGCCAGCAGCCTCAGGACAGGGGCGGGCAACAATGAGCAGTTCTTC. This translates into CASSLRTGAGNNEQFF.

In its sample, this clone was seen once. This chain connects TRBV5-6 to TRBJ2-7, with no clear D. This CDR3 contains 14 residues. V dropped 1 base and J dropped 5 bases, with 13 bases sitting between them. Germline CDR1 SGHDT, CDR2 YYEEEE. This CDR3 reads CASSLFRPIDEQYF. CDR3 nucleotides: TGTGCCAGCAGCTTGTTTCGCCCTATTGACGAGCAGTACTTC.

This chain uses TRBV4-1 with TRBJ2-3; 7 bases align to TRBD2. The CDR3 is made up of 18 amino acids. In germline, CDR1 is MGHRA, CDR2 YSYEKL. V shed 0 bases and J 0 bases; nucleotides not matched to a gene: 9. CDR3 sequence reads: CASSQDPTSAFSTDTQYF. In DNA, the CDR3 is TGCGCCAGCAGCCAAGATCCAACTAGCGCCTTTAGCACAGATACGCAGTATTTT.

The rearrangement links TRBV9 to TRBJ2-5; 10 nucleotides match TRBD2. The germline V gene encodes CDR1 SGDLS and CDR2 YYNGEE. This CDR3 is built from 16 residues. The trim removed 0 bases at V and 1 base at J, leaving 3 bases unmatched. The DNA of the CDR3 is TGTGCCAGCAGCGTAGCGGCTAGCGGGGGCCAAGAGACCCAGTACTTC. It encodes CASSVAASGGQETQYF.